These 21 T cell receptor beta chains were sequenced from one sample in a study of blood T cells in healthy people across ages. PCR was performed a second time for about 6 to 12 cycles using a sample-barcoded 5' primer and a J-beta primer mix. TCRdb used MiXCR to reprocess the 5' RACE reads, holding one entry per CDR3 protein. Altogether hundreds of thousands of distinct CDR3 sequences are present, roughly 47% being singletons, with the ten largest covering 20% to 25%. Sequencing used blood. These receptors all come from a woman aged 55-75 years in good health.

This clonotype was seen only a few times. The gene calls are TRBV28 and TRBJ1-1; D is undetermined. CDR1 is MDHEN, CDR2 SYDVKM, per germline. Trimming left V 4 bases short and J 4 bases short, with 4 bases between. The CDR3 covers 11 residues. The CDR3 region is CASSSPTEAFF. Here the CDR3 DNA reads TGTGCCAGCAGTTCCCCCACTGAAGCTTTCTTT.

The J gene is TRBJ2-1, the V gene TRBV7-2; D tentatively reads TRBD1 or TRBD2 (5 bases each). Germline-derived CDR1 and CDR2 are SGHTA and FQGNSA. V lost 4 bases and J lost 4, with 14 bases in between. CDR3 size: 15 residues. Written as DNA, the CDR3 is TGTGCCAGCAGCTCCCCCTTGAGGGGATACAATGAGCAGTTCTTC. It yields the protein CASSSPLRGYNEQFF.

This clonotype was seen only a few times. The gene calls are TRBV6-4 and TRBJ1-5, with D unclear. The CDR3 loop spans 15 amino acids. V dropped 6 bases and J dropped 1 base, with 13 bases sitting between them. The germline gives CDR1 MRHNA, CDR2 SNTAGT. The CDR3 loop is CASRFHTVSNQPQHF. The CDR3 coding sequence is TGTGCCAGCAGGTTCCACACTGTCAGCAATCAGCCCCAGCATTTT.

There are a few counts of this clonotype. This chain uses TRBV6-4 with TRBJ1-1; 8 bases are shared with TRBD1. The ends lost 3 bases at V and 4 bases at J; junction bases unmatched: 4. The CDR3 covers 14 residues. Germline CDR1 MRHNA, CDR2 SNTAGT. The CDR3 region has the DNA TGTGCCAGCAGTGATACGGACAGGGCCACTGAAGCTTTCTTT. This gives the protein CASSDTDRATEAFF.

The chain carries TRBV20-1 and TRBJ2-2; D gene ambiguous. The germline V and J ends were trimmed by 8 bases and 0 bases, with 10 bases remaining between them. The CDR3 is 13 residues long. CDR1 and CDR2 from the germline V gene are DFQATT and SNEGSKA (reference sequence). The CDR3 coding sequence is TGCAGTTCCGCCAGCTCGAACACCGGGGAGCTGTTTTTT. Translation gives CSSASSNTGELFF.

With regard to this clonotype: Since a much larger clone is just one base distant, this may be a read error. CDR3 residues: CAGSEPAGWSYNEQFF. The CDR3 DNA reads TGTGCCGGCAGTGAACCAGCGGGATGGTCCTACAATGAGCAGTTCTTC. The V gene is TRBV25-1, the J gene TRBJ2-1, with TRBD2 matching 7 bases. Germline V gene sequence: CDR1 MGHDK, CDR2 SYGVNS. CDR3 length: 16 residues.

This clonotype was detected a few times. J is TRBJ2-7 and V is TRBV20-1, with 9 bases identical to TRBD1. CDR3 size: 13 residues. Trimming removed 7 bases from V and 2 bases from J; junction bases left unmatched: 6. Germline V CDR1 and CDR2: DFQATT, SNEGSKA (reference sequence). The CDR3 region has the DNA TGCAGTGTCGAGGGGACAGGGCCCTACGAGCAGTACTTC. Encoded protein: CSVEGTGPYEQYF.

This clonotype has only a few counts. The chain recombines TRBV6-5 with TRBJ2-7, with D unresolved. Trimming cost V 6 bases and J 0 bases, with 15 bases left between them. The CDR3 extends over 15 amino acids. Germline V lookup: CDR1 MNHEY, CDR2 SVGAGI. The CDR3 DNA reads TGTGCCAGCAGCCCCCTGGTCTCACCCTCCTACGAGCAGTACTTC. Its translation is CASSPLVSPSYEQYF.

This chain uses TRBV7-9 with TRBJ2-3; the match to TRBD1 covers 7 bases. V trimming: 5 bases; J trimming: 5 bases; junction bases outside the gene matches: 10. The CDR3 runs to 15 residues. Germline V gene data show CDR1 as SEHNR and CDR2 as FQNEAQ (reference sequence). The CDR3 is CASSRQTGSGDTQYF. In DNA form, the CDR3 reads TGTGCCAGCAGCCGCCAGACAGGGTCAGGAGATACGCAGTATTTT.

This clonotype was recorded at least ten times. This chain connects TRBV7-2 to TRBJ2-5; TRBD1 might be the D (7 bases). V was cut by 5 bases and J by 3 bases, with 10 bases left in between. Germline CDR1 SGHTA, CDR2 FQGNSA. This CDR3 contains 13 residues. In DNA form, the CDR3 reads TGTGCCAGCAGCGCGGGACAGAAAGAGACCCAGTACTTC. Residues: CASSAGQKETQYF.

The rearrangement uses TRBV7-3 and TRBJ2-1; D perhaps matches TRBD2 (6 bases). The ends were cut back, 5 bases at V and 5 bases at J, with 13 bases in the middle. Per germline, CDR1 SGHTA and CDR2 FQGTGA. This CDR3 region has 14 residues. The CDR3 protein is CASSAPGLDNEQFF. The CDR3 region has the DNA TGTGCCAGCAGCGCTCCGGGACTTGACAATGAGCAGTTCTTC.

This clonotype was counted between two and nine times. The chain links TRBV5-1 to TRBJ2-1, with 8 bases matching TRBD2. Germline trimming cut 4 bases from V and 5 bases from J; bases unmatched to any gene: 8. The V gene's germline CDR1 is SGHRS and CDR2 YFSETQ. The length of the CDR3 is 15 residues. This CDR3 is CASSVTGTRNNEQFF. CDR3 coding DNA: TGCGCCAGCAGCGTTACCGGGACTAGGAACAATGAGCAGTTCTTC.

The rearrangement links TRBV21-1 to TRBJ2-3; TRBD2 is the table's D call and was not checked against the DNA. TRBV21-1 is annotated as a pseudogene. The CDR3 has 14 amino acids. The DNA for the CDR3 is TGTGCCAGCAGCGCTAGCGGGGGGTTGGATACGCAGTATTTT. Translated, it gives CASSASGGLDTQYF.

This clonotype has a handful of counts. The chain employs TRBV2 and TRBJ2-5; TRBD1 matches 8 bases. Trimming removed 5 bases from V and 3 bases from J; junction bases left unmatched: 8. Germline CDR1 is SNHLY and CDR2 is FYNNEI. This CDR3 spans 15 amino acids. DNA of the CDR3: TGTGCCAGCAGTCGGGACAGGTTGGGGGAAGAGACCCAGTACTTC. Its translation: CASSRDRLGEETQYF.

Remarks on this clonotype: Compared with germline, one end of the junction differs, possibly owing to a read error. The chain carries TRBV24-1 and TRBJ2-1; the D is unclear. Germline CDR1 is KGHDR and CDR2 is SFDVKD. The CDR3 has 14 amino acids. CDR3 region: CASSDMVSYNEQFF. The CDR3 region has the DNA TGTGCCTCCAGTGATATGGTCTCCTACAATGAGCAGTTCTTC.

The rearrangement uses TRBV7-2 and TRBJ1-2, with 9 positions matching TRBD1. The germline V gene has CDR1 SGHTA and CDR2 FQGNSA. Trimming at V came to 5 bases and at J to 1 base, leaving 17 bases not matched to a gene. The CDR3 has 19 amino acids. CDR3 sequence: CASSRIYTGTGRFNYGYTF. As DNA, the CDR3 is TGTGCCAGCAGCCGAATCTATACCGGGACAGGGCGGTTTAACTATGGCTACACCTTC.

In its sample, this clonotype was seen a few times. This chain connects TRBV20-1 to TRBJ2-5; 10 nucleotides line up with TRBD2. Per germline, CDR1 DFQATT and CDR2 SNEGSKA (reference sequence). V shed 3 bases and J 3 bases; nucleotides not matched to a gene: 13. There are 17 residues in the CDR3. The CDR3 coding sequence is TGCAGTGCTAGTTCGTGGTTTTCTAGCGGGGGCAAAGAGACCCAGTACTTC. Translating gives CSASSWFSSGGKETQYF.

V usage is TRBV18 and J usage is TRBJ2-7, with TRBD1 matching 7 bases. Losses at the gene ends were 3 bases for V and 0 bases for J; bases not matched to a gene: 5. CDR3 length: 15 amino acids. The germline V gene encodes CDR1 KGHSH and CDR2 LQKENI. In nucleotides, the CDR3 is TGTGCCAGCTCACCGGCGACAGGGAGCTCCTACGAGCAGTACTTC. The encoded protein is CASSPATGSSYEQYF.

The chain recombines TRBV25-1 with TRBJ2-5, with a weak D call TRBD2 (7 bases). Germline values: CDR1 MGHDK, CDR2 SYGVNS. The ends were cut back, 2 bases at V and 4 bases at J, with 17 bases in the middle. The CDR3 is 16 amino acids. The CDR3 is CASSEGNGGLGETQYF. In DNA form, the CDR3 reads TGTGCCAGCAGTGAAGGAAACGGGGGGCTCGGAGAGACCCAGTACTTC. The whole variable domain, remainder taken from reference TRBV25-1 and TRBJ2-5, is EADIYQTPRYLVIGTGKKITLECSQTMGHDKMYWYQQDPGMELHLIHYSYGVNSTEKGDLSSESTVSRIRTEHFPLTLESARPSHTSQYLCASSEGNGGLGETQYFGPGTRLLVL.

This clonotype was observed a handful of times. The chain employs TRBV18 and TRBJ2-3, with TRBD1 matching 7 bases. The CDR3 totals 15 residues. V was pared by 3 bases and J by 2 bases, with 5 bases of the junction left unmatched. Germline CDR1 KGHSH, CDR2 LQKENI. The CDR3 nucleotides are TGTGCCAGCTCACCCCGGGACAGCCTCACAGATACGCAGTATTTT. Protein sequence: CASSPRDSLTDTQYF.

The gene calls are TRBV29-1 and TRBJ1-1; D is undetermined. Germline CDR1 SQVTM, CDR2 ANQGSEA. V gave up 5 bases and J gave up 4 bases, with 20 bases separating them. The CDR3 length is 15 residues. CDR3 residues: CSVWRSGQSGTEAFF. The CDR3 coding sequence is TGCAGCGTTTGGAGGAGCGGTCAATCGGGCACTGAAGCTTTCTTT.